Each of the 13 T cell receptor beta chains below was sequenced from the same sample in a study of T cell repertoires in cytomegalovirus infection. TCRdb re-called the reads through MiXCR, storing one row per CDR3 protein. The sample lists 350,000 to 450,000 distinct CDR3 sequences, 15% to 20% occurring once. What was sequenced was PBMCs. These receptor sequences come from a human donor in good health (CMV status not recorded). Some clones in this sample may be carry-over from other donors' samples.

This clonotype was detected a few times. V is TRBV2 and J is TRBJ1-2; D unresolved. V shed 4 bases and J shed 4 bases, with 13 bases lying between them. Germline V gene lookup returns CDR1 SNHLY and CDR2 FYNNEI. The CDR3 contains 14 residues. CDR3 in amino acids: CASSVGTRFYGYTF. For the CDR3, the DNA is TGTGCCAGCAGTGTCGGCACCCGTTTCTATGGCTACACCTTC.

The genes are TRBV11-3 and TRBJ2-3; D ambiguous. Deletions cut 5 bases from V and 3 bases from J, with 9 bases between. This CDR3 contains 13 residues. Germline V gene data show CDR1 as SGHNT and CDR2 as YENEEA. CDR3 in DNA: TGTGCCAGCAGCGACCAGAGGACAGATACGCAGTATTTT. It encodes CASSDQRTDTQYF. The complete variable domain, with remaining parts taken from reference TRBV11-3 and TRBJ2-3, reads EAGVVQSPRYKIIEKKQPVAFWCNPISGHNTLYWYLQNLGQGPELLIRYENEEAVDDSQLPKDRFSAERLKGVDSTLKIQPAELGDSAVYLCASSDQRTDTQYFGPGTRLTVL.

This clonotype was observed at least ten times. This chain connects TRBV12-3 or TRBV12-4 to TRBJ1-5; no reliable D call. V shed 8 bases and J shed 3 bases, with 8 bases lying between them. CDR3 length: 12 residues. This chain's CDR3 is CASRRHNQPQHF. The CDR3 coding sequence is TGTGCCAGCCGACGGCACAATCAGCCCCAGCATTTT.

This clonotype came up many times. The genes are TRBV7-8 and TRBJ2-1, with unresolved D. Germline V gene lookup returns CDR1 SGHVS and CDR2 FQNEAQ. Trimming stripped 4 bases from V and 2 bases from J, with 9 bases between. This CDR3 is built from 14 residues. CDR3 residues: CASSSATTYNEQFF. The CDR3 DNA is TGTGCCAGCAGCTCCGCCACTACCTACAATGAGCAGTTCTTC.

In its sample, this clonotype was seen a few times. The CDR3 nucleotides read TGTGCCAGCCGATTAGACTGGGTCACAGATACGCAGTATTTT. Translation gives CASRLDWVTDTQYF. The V and J genes are TRBV27 and TRBJ2-3, with no clear D. Germline CDR1 is MNHEY and CDR2 is SMNVEV (reference sequence). V lost 8 bases, J lost 2 bases, and 14 bases lay in between. The CDR3 loop spans 14 amino acids.

Only a few counts were recorded for this clonotype. CDR3 region: CASSGDKSSYNSPLHF. CDR3 coding DNA: TGTGCCAGCAGTGGGGACAAAAGCTCCTATAATTCACCCCTCCACTTT. The genes are TRBV2 and TRBJ1-6, with D possibly TRBD1 on 6 matching bases. CDR1 is SNHLY and CDR2 is FYNNEI in the germline V gene. Between the trimmed V and J ends, which lost 4 bases and 0 bases, there was a span of 10 bases. The CDR3 is 16 residues long.

This clonotype has just a few counts. This chain links TRBV10-3 with TRBJ1-3; D gene ambiguous. Deletions cut 6 bases from V and 4 bases from J, with 16 bases between. Germline loops: CDR1 ENHRY, CDR2 SYGVKD. CDR3 size: 15 residues. The CDR3 nucleotides read TGTGCCATCAGCGCAGTTCTTGGGGAAGGAAACACCATATATTTT. This codes for CAISAVLGEGNTIYF.

The rearrangement uses TRBV20-1 and TRBJ1-5; no firm D call. V lost 0 bases and J 7 bases, leaving 16 bases between the germline ends. In germline, CDR1 is DFQATT, CDR2 SNEGSKA (reference sequence). The CDR3 runs to 15 residues. The CDR3 nucleotides are TGCAGTGCTAGAGATGGCGGGTTGGCACGCCAGCCCCAGCATTTT. Translated: CSARDGGLARQPQHF.

This clonotype has a handful of counts. The rearrangement uses TRBV20-1 and TRBJ2-3; 9 bases fit TRBD1. Germline V gene sequence: CDR1 DFQATT, CDR2 SNEGSKA (reference sequence). The length of the CDR3 is 14 residues. V lost 2 bases, J lost 6 bases, and 6 bases stayed unmatched. The CDR3 protein is CSARRTGALDTQYF. The CDR3 DNA reads as TGCAGTGCTAGAAGGACAGGGGCGCTCGATACGCAGTATTTT.

CDR3 in DNA: TGTGCCAGCAGTTTATATGGTAGCGGGAGACCAGTGACCCAGTACTTC. This translates into CASSLYGSGRPVTQYF. The chain joins TRBV27 to TRBJ2-5; 9 bases match TRBD2. The CDR3 covers 16 residues. V was pared by 1 base and J by 7 bases, with 10 bases of the junction left unmatched. Looked up from germline, CDR1 is MNHEY and CDR2 is SMNVEV (reference sequence).

This clonotype was seen a few times. The V call is TRBV18, the J call TRBJ2-7; tentatively, D is TRBD2 (6 bases). V lost 4 bases to trimming and J lost 2 bases, with 12 bases between them. This CDR3 is 14 amino acids long. In germline, CDR1 is KGHSH, CDR2 LQKENI. The CDR3 DNA is TGTGCCAGCTCACTTGAGCGGGTAACCTACGAGCAGTACTTC. Encoded protein: CASSLERVTYEQYF.

The chain recombines TRBV11-2 with TRBJ2-4; 8 bases match TRBD1. Germline V gene lookup returns CDR1 SGHAT and CDR2 FQNNGV. This CDR3 is built from 17 residues. V was clipped by 4 bases and J by 2 bases; unmatched bases: 10. DNA of the CDR3: TGTGCCAGCAGCTCAACCAGGGGGCGGGGAACCAAAAACATTCAGTACTTC. Translating it yields CASSSTRGRGTKNIQYF.

This clonotype was observed at least ten times. The chain couples TRBV2 to TRBJ1-5; D may be TRBD1 (6 bases). Trimming removed 7 bases at V and 3 bases at J, with 10 bases between. CDR1 is SNHLY and CDR2 is FYNNEI in the germline V gene. The CDR3 spans 13 residues. The CDR3 here is CASKRDNNQPQHF. The CDR3 bases are TGTGCCAGCAAACGGGACAACAATCAGCCCCAGCATTTT.